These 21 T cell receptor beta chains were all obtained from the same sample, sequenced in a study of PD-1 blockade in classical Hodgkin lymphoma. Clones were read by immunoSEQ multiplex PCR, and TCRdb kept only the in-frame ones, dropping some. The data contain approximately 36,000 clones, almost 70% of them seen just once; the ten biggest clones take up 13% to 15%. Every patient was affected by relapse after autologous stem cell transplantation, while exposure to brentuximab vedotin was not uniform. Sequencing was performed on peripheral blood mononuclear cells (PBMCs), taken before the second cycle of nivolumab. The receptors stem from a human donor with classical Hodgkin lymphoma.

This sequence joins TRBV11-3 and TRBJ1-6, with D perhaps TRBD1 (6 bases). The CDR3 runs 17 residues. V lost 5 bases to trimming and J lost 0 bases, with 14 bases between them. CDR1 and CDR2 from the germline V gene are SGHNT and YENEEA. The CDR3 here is CASSRRDTSSYNSPLHF. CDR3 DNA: TGTGCCAGCAGCCGGAGGGACACCAGCTCCTATAATTCACCCCTCCACTTT.

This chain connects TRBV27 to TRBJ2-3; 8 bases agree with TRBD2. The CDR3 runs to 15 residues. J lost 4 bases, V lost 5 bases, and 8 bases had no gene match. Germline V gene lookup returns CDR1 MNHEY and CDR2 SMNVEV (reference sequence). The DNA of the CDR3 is TGTGCCAGCAGTAAGGGACTAGTCCCGCCAGATACGCAGTATTTT. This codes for CASSKGLVPPDTQYF.

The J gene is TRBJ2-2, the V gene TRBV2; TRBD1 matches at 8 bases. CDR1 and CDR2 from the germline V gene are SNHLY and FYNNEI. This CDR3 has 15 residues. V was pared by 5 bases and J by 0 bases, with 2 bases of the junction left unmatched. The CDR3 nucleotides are TGTGCCAGCAGTCTACAGGGGGCGAACACCGGGGAGCTGTTTTTT. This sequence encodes CASSLQGANTGELFF.

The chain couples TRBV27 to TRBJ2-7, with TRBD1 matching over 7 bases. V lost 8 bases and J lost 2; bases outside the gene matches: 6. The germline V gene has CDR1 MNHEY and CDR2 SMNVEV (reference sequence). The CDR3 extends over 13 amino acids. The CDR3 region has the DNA TGTGCCAGCGGTAGGACAGGAGCCTACGAGCAGTACTTC. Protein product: CASGRTGAYEQYF.

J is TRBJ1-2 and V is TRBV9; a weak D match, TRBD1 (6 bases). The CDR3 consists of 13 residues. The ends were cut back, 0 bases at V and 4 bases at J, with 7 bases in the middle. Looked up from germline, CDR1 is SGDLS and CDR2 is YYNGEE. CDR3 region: CASSVATGYGYTF. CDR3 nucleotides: TGTGCCAGCAGCGTAGCGACAGGCTATGGCTACACCTTC.

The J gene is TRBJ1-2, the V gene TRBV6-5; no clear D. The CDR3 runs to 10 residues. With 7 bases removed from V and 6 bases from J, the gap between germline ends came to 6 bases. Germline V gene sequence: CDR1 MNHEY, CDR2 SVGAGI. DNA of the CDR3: TGTGCCAGCATGTATAATGGCTACACCTTC. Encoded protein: CASMYNGYTF.

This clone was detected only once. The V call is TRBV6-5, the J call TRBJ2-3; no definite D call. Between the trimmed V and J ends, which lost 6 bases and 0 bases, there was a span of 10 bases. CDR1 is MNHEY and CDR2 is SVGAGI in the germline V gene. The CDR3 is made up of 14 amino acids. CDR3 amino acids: CASRNPPSTDTQYF. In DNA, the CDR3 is TGTGCCAGCAGAAACCCGCCTAGCACAGATACGCAGTATTTT.

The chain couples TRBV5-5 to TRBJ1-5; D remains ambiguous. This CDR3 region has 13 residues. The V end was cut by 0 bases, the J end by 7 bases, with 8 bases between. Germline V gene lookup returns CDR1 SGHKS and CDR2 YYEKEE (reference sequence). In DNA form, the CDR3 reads TGTGCCAGCAGCTTGGGGGTCCGACAGCCCCAGCATTTT. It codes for CASSLGVRQPQHF.

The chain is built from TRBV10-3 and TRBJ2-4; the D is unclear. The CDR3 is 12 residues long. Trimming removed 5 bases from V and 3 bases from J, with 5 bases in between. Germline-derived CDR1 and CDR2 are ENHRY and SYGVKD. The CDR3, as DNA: TGTGCCATCAGTAATGACAAAAACATTCAGTACTTC. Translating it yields CAISNDKNIQYF.

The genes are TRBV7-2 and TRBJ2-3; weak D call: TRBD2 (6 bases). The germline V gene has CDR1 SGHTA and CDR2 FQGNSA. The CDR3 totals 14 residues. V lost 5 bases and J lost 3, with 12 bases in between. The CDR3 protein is CASSQGGSTDTQYF. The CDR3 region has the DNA TGTGCCAGCAGCCAGGGAGGTTCGACAGATACGCAGTATTTT.

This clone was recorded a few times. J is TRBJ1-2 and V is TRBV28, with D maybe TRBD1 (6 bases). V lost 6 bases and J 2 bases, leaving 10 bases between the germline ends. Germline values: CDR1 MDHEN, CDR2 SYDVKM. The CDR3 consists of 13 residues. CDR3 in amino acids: CASRSGTNYGYTF. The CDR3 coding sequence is TGTGCCAGCAGGTCCGGGACAAACTATGGCTACACCTTC.

The CDR3 protein is CASSLDVVGGSEKLFF. CDR3 DNA: TGCGCCAGCAGCTTGGACGTGGTAGGAGGAAGCGAAAAACTGTTTTTT. The V and J genes are TRBV5-1 and TRBJ1-4; D gene ambiguous. The V end was cut by 0 bases, the J end by 8 bases, with 17 bases between. Germline V gene sequence: CDR1 SGHRS, CDR2 YFSETQ. CDR3 length equals 16 residues.

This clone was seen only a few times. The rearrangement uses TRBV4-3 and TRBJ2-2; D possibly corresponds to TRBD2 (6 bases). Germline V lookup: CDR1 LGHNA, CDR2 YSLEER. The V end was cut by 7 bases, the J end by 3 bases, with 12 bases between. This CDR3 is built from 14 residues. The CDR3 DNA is TGCGCCAGCAAAACCGGGAGTTACACCGGGGAGCTGTTTTTT. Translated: CASKTGSYTGELFF.

CDR3 sequence: CASSETQGYEQYF. The DNA for the CDR3 is TGTGCCAGCAGTGAAACCCAGGGGTACGAGCAGTACTTC. The chain links TRBV2 to TRBJ2-7; perhaps TRBD1 as D (6 bases). CDR1 and CDR2 from the germline V gene are SNHLY and FYNNEI. CDR3 size: 13 residues. V lost 2 bases and J 4 bases, leaving 9 bases between the germline ends.

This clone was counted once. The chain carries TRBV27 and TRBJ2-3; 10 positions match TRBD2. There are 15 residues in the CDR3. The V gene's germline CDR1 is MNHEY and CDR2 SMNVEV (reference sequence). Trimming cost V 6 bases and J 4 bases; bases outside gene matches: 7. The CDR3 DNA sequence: TGTGCCAGCAGACCGGGACTAGCGAGATCAGATACGCAGTATTTT. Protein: CASRPGLARSDTQYF.

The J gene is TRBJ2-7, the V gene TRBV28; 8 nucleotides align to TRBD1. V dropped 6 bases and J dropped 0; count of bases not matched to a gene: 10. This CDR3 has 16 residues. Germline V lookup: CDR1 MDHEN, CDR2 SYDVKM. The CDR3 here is CASSPSGGQSSYEQYF. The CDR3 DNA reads TGTGCCAGCAGCCCATCAGGGGGCCAAAGCTCCTACGAGCAGTACTTC. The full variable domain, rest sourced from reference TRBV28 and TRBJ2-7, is DVKVTQSSRYLVKRTGEKVFLECVQDMDHENMFWYRQDPGLGLRLIYFSYDVKMKEKGDIPEGYSVSREKKERFSLILESASTNQTSMYLCASSPSGGQSSYEQYFGPGTRLTVT.

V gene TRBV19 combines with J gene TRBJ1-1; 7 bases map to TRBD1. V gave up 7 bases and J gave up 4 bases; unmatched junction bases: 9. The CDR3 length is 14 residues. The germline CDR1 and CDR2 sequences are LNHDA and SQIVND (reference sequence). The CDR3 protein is CASNIAGGFTEAFF. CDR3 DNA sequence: TGTGCCAGTAATATTGCAGGGGGGTTCACTGAAGCTTTCTTT.

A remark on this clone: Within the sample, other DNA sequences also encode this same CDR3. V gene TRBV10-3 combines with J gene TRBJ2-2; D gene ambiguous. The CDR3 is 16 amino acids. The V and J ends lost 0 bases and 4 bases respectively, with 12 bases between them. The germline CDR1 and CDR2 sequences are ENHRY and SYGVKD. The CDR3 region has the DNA TGTGCCATCAGTGAGTCTGGCGGAGTATTCACCGGGGAGCTGTTTTTT. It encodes CAISESGGVFTGELFF.

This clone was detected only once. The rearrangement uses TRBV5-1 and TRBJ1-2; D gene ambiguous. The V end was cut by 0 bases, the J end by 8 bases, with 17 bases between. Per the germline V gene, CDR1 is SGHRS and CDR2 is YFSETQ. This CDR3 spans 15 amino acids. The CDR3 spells CASSLEPRSSGGYTF. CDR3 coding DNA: TGCGCCAGCAGCTTGGAGCCCAGGTCGTCTGGCGGCTACACCTTC.

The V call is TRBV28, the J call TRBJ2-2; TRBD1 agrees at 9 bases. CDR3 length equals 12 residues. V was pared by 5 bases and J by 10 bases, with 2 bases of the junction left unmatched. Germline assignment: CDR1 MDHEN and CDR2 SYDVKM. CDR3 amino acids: CASSRQGVELFF. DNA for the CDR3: TGTGCCAGCAGTCGACAGGGGGTGGAGCTGTTTTTT.

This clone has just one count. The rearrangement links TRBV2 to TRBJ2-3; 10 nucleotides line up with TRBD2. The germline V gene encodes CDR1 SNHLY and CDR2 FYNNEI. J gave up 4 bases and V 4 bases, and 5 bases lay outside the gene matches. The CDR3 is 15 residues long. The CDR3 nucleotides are TGTGCCAGCAGTGCGGTACTAGCGGGGCCAGATACGCAGTATTTT. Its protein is CASSAVLAGPDTQYF.